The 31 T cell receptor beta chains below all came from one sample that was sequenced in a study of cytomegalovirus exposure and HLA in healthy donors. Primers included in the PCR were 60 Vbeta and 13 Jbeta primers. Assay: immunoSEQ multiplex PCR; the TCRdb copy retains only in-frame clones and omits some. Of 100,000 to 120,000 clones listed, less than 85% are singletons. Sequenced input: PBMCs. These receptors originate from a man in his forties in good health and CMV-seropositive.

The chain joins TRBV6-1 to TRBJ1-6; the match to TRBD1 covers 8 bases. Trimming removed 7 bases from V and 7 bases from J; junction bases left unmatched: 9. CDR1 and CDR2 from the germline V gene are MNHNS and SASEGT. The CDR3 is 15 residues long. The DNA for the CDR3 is TGTGCCAGCAACGACGGACAGGGAAAGAATTCACCCCTCCACTTT. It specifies CASNDGQGKNSPLHF.

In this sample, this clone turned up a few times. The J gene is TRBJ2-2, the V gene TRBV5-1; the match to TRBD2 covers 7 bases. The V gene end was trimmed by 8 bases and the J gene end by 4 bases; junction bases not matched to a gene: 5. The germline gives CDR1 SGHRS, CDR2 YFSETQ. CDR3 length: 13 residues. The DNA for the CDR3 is TGCGCCAGTGCGGGAGTGGGCACCGGGGAGCTGTTTTTT. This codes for CASAGVGTGELFF.

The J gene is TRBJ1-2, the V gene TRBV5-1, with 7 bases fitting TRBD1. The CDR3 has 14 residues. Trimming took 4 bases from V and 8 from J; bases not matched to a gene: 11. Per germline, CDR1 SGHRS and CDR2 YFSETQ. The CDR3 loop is CASSPTDRSMGYTF. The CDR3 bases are TGCGCCAGCAGCCCGACGGACAGGTCTATGGGCTACACCTTC.

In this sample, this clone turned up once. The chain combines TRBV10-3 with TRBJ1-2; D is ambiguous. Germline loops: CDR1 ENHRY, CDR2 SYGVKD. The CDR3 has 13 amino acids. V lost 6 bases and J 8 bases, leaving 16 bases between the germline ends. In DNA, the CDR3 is TGTGCCATCAGGGAGGACGGACTCTCAGGCTACACCTTC. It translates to CAIREDGLSGYTF.

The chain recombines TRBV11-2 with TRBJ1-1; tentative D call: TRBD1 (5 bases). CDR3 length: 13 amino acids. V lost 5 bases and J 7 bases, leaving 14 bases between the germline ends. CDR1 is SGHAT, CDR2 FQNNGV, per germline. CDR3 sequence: CASSRRAGGEAFF. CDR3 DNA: TGTGCCAGCAGCAGGAGGGCGGGGGGTGAAGCTTTCTTT.

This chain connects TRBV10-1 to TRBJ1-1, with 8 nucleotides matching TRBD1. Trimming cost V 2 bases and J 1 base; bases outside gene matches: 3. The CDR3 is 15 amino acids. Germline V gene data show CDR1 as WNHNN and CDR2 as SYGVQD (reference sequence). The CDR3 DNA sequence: TGCGCCAGCAGTGAGACAGGGGGTGCGAACACTGAAGCTTTCTTT. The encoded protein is CASSETGGANTEAFF.

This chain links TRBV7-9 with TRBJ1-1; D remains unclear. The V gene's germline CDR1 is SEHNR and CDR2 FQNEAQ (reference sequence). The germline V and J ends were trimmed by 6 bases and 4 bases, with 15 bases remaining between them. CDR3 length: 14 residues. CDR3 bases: TGTGCCAGCAGACCGGGGTACGCGTTCACTGAAGCTTTCTTT. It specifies CASRPGYAFTEAFF.

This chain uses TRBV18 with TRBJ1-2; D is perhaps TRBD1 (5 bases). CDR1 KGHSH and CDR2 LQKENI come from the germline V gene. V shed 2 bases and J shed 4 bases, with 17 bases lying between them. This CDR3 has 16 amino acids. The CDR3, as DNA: TGTGCCAGCTCACCAGGCGGGGGGGAAATGCGCTATGGCTACACCTTC. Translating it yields CASSPGGGEMRYGYTF.

CDR3 in DNA: TGTGCCAGCAGCCCCCGGACAGCCCCGAGCACTGAAGCTTTCTTT. Its protein is CASSPRTAPSTEAFF. This chain uses TRBV11-2 with TRBJ1-1; TRBD1 might be the D (6 bases). The germline V and J ends were trimmed by 5 bases and 4 bases, with 17 bases remaining between them. This CDR3 contains 15 residues. Per germline, CDR1 SGHAT and CDR2 FQNNGV.

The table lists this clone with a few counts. The CDR3 nucleotides are TGTGCCAGCAGACGGTCCATGAACACTGAAGCTTTCTTT. Translating gives CASRRSMNTEAFF. The J gene is TRBJ1-1, the V gene TRBV6-1; no reliable D call. Germline CDR1 MNHNS, CDR2 SASEGT. There are 13 residues in the CDR3. V was cut by 6 bases and J by 0 bases, with 8 bases left in between.

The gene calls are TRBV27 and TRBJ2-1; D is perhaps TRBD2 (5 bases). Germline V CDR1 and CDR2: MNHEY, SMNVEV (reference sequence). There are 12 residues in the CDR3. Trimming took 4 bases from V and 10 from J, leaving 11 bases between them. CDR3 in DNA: TGTGCCAGCAGTTCTAGCCCCAGGGAGCAGTTCTTC. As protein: CASSSSPREQFF.

The CDR3 bases are TGTGCCAGCAGAGCAGGGCTCTACACAGATACGCAGTATTTT. Protein sequence: CASRAGLYTDTQYF. The gene calls are TRBV12-1 and TRBJ2-3; the table's D call TRBD1 went unverified against the DNA. TRBV12-1 is described as a pseudogene. CDR3 size: 14 residues.

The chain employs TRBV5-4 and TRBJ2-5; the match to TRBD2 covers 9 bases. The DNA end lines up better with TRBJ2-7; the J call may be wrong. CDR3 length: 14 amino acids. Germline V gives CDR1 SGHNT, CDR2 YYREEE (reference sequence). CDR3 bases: TGTGCCAGCAGCGCGGGACTAGCTCGGGACGAGCAGTACTTC. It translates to CASSAGLARDEQYF.

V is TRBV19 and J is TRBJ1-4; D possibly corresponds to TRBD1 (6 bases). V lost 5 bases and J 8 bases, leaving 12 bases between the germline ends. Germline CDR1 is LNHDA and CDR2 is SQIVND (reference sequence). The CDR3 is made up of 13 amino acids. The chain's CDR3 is CASSPWTAEKLFF. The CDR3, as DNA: TGTGCCAGTAGTCCCTGGACAGCCGAAAAACTGTTTTTT.

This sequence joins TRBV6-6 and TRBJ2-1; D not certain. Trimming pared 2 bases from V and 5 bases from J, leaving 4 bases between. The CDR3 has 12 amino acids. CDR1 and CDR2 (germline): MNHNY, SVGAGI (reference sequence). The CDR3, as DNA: TGTGCCAGCAGTTACATAAACAATGAGCAGTTCTTC. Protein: CASSYINNEQFF.

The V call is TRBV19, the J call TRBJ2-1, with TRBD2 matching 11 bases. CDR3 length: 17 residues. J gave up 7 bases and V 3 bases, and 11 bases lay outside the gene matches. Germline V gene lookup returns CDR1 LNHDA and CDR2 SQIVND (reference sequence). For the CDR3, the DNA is TGTGCCAGTAGTATGGGTAGCGGGGGGGCCCGGAGAAATGAGCAGTTCTTC. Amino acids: CASSMGSGGARRNEQFF.

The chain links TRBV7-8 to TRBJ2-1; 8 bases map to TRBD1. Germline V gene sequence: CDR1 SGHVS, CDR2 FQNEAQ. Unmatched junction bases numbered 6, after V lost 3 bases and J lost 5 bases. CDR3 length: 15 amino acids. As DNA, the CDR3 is TGTGCCAGCAGCTTCCCCGGGACAGGTCACAATGAGCAGTTCTTC. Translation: CASSFPGTGHNEQFF.

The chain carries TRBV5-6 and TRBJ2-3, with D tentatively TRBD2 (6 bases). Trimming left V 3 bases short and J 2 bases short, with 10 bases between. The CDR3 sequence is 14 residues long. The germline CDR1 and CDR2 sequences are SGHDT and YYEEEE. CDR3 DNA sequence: TGTGCCAGCAGCTCGGGACTCCCCACAGATACGCAGTATTTT. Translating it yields CASSSGLPTDTQYF.

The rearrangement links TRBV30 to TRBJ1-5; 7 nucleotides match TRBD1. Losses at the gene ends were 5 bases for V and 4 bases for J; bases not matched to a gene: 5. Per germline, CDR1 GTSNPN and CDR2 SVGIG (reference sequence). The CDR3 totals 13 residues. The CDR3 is CAWATQGNQPQHF. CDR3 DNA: TGTGCCTGGGCGACACAGGGGAATCAGCCCCAGCATTTT.

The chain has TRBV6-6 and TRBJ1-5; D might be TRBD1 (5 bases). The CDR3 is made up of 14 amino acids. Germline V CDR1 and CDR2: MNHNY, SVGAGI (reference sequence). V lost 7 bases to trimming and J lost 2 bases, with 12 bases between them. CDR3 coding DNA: TGTGCCAGCATTACCAGGGAGGGCAATCAGCCCCAGCATTTT. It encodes CASITREGNQPQHF.

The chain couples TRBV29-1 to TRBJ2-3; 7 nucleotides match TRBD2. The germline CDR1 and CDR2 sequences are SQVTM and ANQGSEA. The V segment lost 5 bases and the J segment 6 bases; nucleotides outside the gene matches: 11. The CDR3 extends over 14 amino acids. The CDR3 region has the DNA TGCAGCGTTCACCCTGGAGCGGGGTTGGATACGCAGTATTTT. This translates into CSVHPGAGLDTQYF.

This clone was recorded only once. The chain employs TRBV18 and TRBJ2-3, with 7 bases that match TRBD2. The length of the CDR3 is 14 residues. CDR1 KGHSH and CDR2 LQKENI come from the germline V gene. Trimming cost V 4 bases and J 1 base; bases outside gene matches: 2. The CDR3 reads CASSRTSGTDTQYF. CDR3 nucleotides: TGTGCCAGCTCACGAACTAGCGGCACAGATACGCAGTATTTT.

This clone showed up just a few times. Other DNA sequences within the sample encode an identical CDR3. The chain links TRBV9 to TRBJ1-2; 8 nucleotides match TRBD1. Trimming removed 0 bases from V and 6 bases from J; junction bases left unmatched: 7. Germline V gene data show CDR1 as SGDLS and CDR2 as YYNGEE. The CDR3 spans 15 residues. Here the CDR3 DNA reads TGTGCCAGCAGCGTAGGTGCAGGGGGCAAGGATGGCTACACCTTC. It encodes CASSVGAGGKDGYTF. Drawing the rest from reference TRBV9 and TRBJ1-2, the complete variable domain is DSGVTQTPKHLITATGQRVTLRCSPRSGDLSVYWYQQSLDQGLQFLIQYYNGEERAKGNILERFSAQQFPDLHSELNLSSLELGDSALYFCASSVGAGGKDGYTFGSGTRLTVV.

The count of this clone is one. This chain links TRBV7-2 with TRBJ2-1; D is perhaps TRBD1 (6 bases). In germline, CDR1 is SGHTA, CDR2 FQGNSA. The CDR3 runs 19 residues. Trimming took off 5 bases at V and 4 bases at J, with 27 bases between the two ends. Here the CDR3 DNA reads TGTGCCAGCAGCCCGCCCCCTTTGGCCACAGGGACGGAATACAATGAGCAGTTCTTC. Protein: CASSPPPLATGTEYNEQFF.

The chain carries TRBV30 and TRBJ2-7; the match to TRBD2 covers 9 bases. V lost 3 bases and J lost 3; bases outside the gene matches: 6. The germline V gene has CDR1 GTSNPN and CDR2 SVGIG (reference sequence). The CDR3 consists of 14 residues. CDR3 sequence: CAWRDSGGVYEQYF. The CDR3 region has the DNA TGTGCCTGGAGGGATAGCGGGGGTGTCTACGAGCAGTACTTC. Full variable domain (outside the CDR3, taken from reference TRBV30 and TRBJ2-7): SQTIHQWPATLVQPVGSPLSLECTVEGTSNPNLYWYRQAAGRGLQLLFYSVGIGQISSEVPQNLSASRPQDRQFILSSKKLLLSDSGFYLCAWRDSGGVYEQYFGPGTRLTVT.

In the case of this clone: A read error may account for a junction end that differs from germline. CDR3 sequence (DNA): TGTGCCAGTAGCTTATTGGAGGGTACAGATACGCAGTATTTT. It is translated as CASSLLEGTDTQYF. V gene TRBV7-2 combines with J gene TRBJ2-3, with D possibly matching TRBD2 (6 bases). From germline, CDR1 is SGHTA and CDR2 FQGNSA. The CDR3 covers 14 residues. The full variable domain, with the rest looked up from reference TRBV7-2 and TRBJ2-3, is GAGVSQSPSNKVTEKGKDVELRCDPISGHTALYWYRQSLGQGLEFLIYFQGNSAPDKSGLPSDRFSAERTGGSVSTLTIQRTQQEDSAVYLCASSLLEGTDTQYFGPGTRLTVL.

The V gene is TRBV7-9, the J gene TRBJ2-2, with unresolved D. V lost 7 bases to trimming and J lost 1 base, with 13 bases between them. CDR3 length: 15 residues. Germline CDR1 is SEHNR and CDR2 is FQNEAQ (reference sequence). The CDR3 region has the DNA TGTGCCAGCACCTTTGGTAGCATGAACACCGGGGAGCTGTTTTTT. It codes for CASTFGSMNTGELFF.

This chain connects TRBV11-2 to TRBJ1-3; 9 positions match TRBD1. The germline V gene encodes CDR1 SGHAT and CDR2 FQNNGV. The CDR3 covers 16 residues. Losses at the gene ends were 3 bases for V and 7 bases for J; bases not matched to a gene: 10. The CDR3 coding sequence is TGTGCCAGCAGCTTGGGACCGGGACAGGGAGGTAACACCATATATTTT. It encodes CASSLGPGQGGNTIYF. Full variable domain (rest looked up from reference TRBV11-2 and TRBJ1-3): EAGVAQSPRYKIIEKRQSVAFWCNPISGHATLYWYQQILGQGPKLLIQFQNNGVVDDSQLPKDRFSAERLKGVDSTLKIQPAKLEDSAVYLCASSLGPGQGGNTIYFGEGSWLTVV.

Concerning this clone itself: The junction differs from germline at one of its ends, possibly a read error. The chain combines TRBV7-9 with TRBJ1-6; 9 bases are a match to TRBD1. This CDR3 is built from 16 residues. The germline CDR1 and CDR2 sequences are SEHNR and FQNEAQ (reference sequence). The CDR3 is CSSSTGTGSHNSPLHF. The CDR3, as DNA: TGTTCCAGCAGCACCGGGACAGGGTCCCATAATTCACCCCTCCACTTT.

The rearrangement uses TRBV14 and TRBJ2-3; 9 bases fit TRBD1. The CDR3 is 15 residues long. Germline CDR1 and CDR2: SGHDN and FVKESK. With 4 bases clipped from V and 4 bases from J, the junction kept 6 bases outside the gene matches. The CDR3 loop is CASSPGQGKADTQYF. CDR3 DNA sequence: TGTGCCAGCAGCCCTGGACAGGGGAAGGCAGATACGCAGTATTTT.

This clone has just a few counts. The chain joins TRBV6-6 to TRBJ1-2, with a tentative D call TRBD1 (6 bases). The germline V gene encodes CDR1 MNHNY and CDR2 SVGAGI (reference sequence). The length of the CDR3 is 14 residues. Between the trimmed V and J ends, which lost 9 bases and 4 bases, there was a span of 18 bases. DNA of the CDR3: TGTGCCAGTTGCCAGGGCCAGGGGAGCTATGGCTACACCTTC. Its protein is CASCQGQGSYGYTF.